These 2 T cell receptor beta chains originate from one sample sequenced in a study of blood T cell repertoires in COVID-19. Repertoires were generated with immunoSEQ multiplex PCR, while TCRdb's copy carries only in-frame clones and drops some. Of 150,000 to 200,000 clones in the sample, about 92% were seen once. Sequences were obtained from peripheral blood. These receptors were obtained from a woman aged 55-70 years with COVID-19, enrolled during active disease.

The chain couples TRBV19 to TRBJ2-7; no clear D. This CDR3 is 11 amino acids long. The germline V gene encodes CDR1 LNHDA and CDR2 SQIVND (reference sequence). The V end lost 4 bases, the J end lost 3 bases, and 4 bases lay between the germline ends. CDR3 protein: CASSTGYEQYF. In nucleotides, the CDR3 is TGTGCCAGTAGTACCGGCTACGAGCAGTACTTC.

The chain couples TRBV5-1 to TRBJ2-7; tentatively, D is TRBD2 (6 bases). The CDR3 has 19 residues. Trimming took off 0 bases at V and 1 base at J, with 23 bases between the two ends. Germline loops: CDR1 SGHRS, CDR2 YFSETQ. CDR3 sequence (DNA): TGCGCCAGCAGCTTGGATTGGAGTGCAGCTAGCGCTATATCCTACGAGCAGTACTTC. Its translation is CASSLDWSAASAISYEQYF.